A selection of T cell receptor beta chains follows, all from one sample in a study of CD8 T cells in ankylosing spondylitis. MiXCR, applied by TCRdb to the 5' RACE reads, yields one record per CDR3 protein. This sample has tens of thousands of distinct CDR3 sequences, with just over 2.5% found just once. Sequenced sample: blood, either unsorted or a sorted T cell fraction (not recorded which). These receptors originate from a female donor with ankylosing spondylitis or in good health (not recorded which). Both conserved end residues are part of each CDR3. The order of the fields is CDR3 length, J gene, D gene, clone size, V gene, CDR3 DNA, CDR3 protein. The D gene is left open where the match is weak. Not all rows give a size; the values are once, few, many and, for expanded clones, a class.

len: 16; j_gene: TRBJ2-2; d_gene: NA; abundance: many; v_gene: TRBV9; CDR3nt: TGTGCCAGCAGCGTAGGAGGGGCAGCGAACACCGGGGAGCTGTTTTTT; CDR3aa: CASSVGGAANTGELFF
len: 15; j_gene: TRBJ2-7; d_gene: NA; abundance: many; v_gene: TRBV9; CDR3nt: TGTGCCAGCAGCGCAGGGAGGCCGGGAGCCTACGAGCAGTACTTC; CDR3aa: CASSAGRPGAYEQYF
len: 13; j_gene: TRBJ2-3; d_gene: NA; abundance: many; v_gene: TRBV9; CDR3nt: TGTGCCAGCAGCGTAGTACAGCCTGATACGCAGTATTTT; CDR3aa: CASSVVQPDTQYF
len: 15; j_gene: TRBJ1-6; d_gene: NA; abundance: many; v_gene: TRBV9; CDR3nt: TGTGCCAGCAGCGTTTCGTCAGACAATAATTCACCCCTCCACTTT; CDR3aa: CASSVSSDNNSPLHF
len: 19; j_gene: TRBJ2-5; d_gene: TRBD2; abundance: many; v_gene: TRBV9; CDR3nt: TGTGCCAGCAGCGTCGGACGACTAGGACTAGCGGGAGGAGGAGAGACCCAGTACTTC; CDR3aa: CASSVGRLGLAGGGETQYF
len: 13; j_gene: TRBJ2-5; d_gene: NA; abundance: many; v_gene: TRBV9; CDR3nt: TGTGCCAGCAGCCTGACCGCGACGGAGACCCAGTACTTC; CDR3aa: CASSLTATETQYF
len: 14; j_gene: TRBJ2-7; d_gene: NA; abundance: many; v_gene: TRBV10-1; CDR3nt: TGCGCCAACAGTGAGGGGCCCCGGCGGTACGAGCAGTACTTC; CDR3aa: CANSEGPRRYEQYF
len: 13; j_gene: TRBJ1-5; d_gene: NA; abundance: many; v_gene: TRBV9; CDR3nt: TGTGCCAGCAGCGTAGAACCAGATCAGCCCCAGCATTTT; CDR3aa: CASSVEPDQPQHF
len: 15; j_gene: TRBJ2-7; d_gene: TRBD1; abundance: many; v_gene: TRBV9; CDR3nt: TGTGCCAGCAGCACACGACAGGGGGTATCCTACGAGCAGTACTTC; CDR3aa: CASSTRQGVSYEQYF
len: 14; j_gene: TRBJ2-5; d_gene: NA; abundance: many; v_gene: TRBV9; CDR3nt: TGTGCCAGCAGCGTAGGCCCGGGGCCAAAGACCCAGTACTTC; CDR3aa: CASSVGPGPKTQYF
len: 15; j_gene: TRBJ2-1; d_gene: TRBD2; abundance: many; v_gene: TRBV9; CDR3nt: TGTGCCAGCAGCGTAGGGCTAGCGGGTATCGATGAGCAGTTCTTC; CDR3aa: CASSVGLAGIDEQFF
len: 16; j_gene: TRBJ2-1; d_gene: NA; abundance: many; v_gene: TRBV9; CDR3nt: TGTGCCAGCAGCGTTAGCTCGGGACACAAGCGGGATGAGCAGTTCTTC; CDR3aa: CASSVSSGHKRDEQFF
len: 15; j_gene: TRBJ2-7; d_gene: TRBD1; abundance: many; v_gene: TRBV9; CDR3nt: TGTGCCAGCAGCGCCTCCGGGACAGGGGTCTACGAGCAGTACTTC; CDR3aa: CASSASGTGVYEQYF
len: 16; j_gene: TRBJ2-5; d_gene: TRBD2; abundance: many; v_gene: TRBV9; CDR3nt: TGTGCCAGCAGCGTCGATAGCGGGGCGTACCAAGAGACCCAGTACTTC; CDR3aa: CASSVDSGAYQETQYF
len: 15; j_gene: TRBJ2-2; d_gene: TRBD1; abundance: many; v_gene: TRBV9; CDR3nt: TGTGCCAGCAGCGCCGGGACAGGGACGACCGGGGAGCTGTTTTTT; CDR3aa: CASSAGTGTTGELFF
len: 20; j_gene: TRBJ1-6; d_gene: TRBD1; abundance: NA; v_gene: TRBV10-1; CDR3nt: TGCGCCAGCAGTGAGGAATACACCGAAAAACAAGACAGGGGGTGTTCACCCCTCCACTTT; CDR3aa: CASSEEYTEKQDRGCSPLHF
len: 16; j_gene: TRBJ2-1; d_gene: TRBD2; abundance: NA; v_gene: TRBV9; CDR3nt: TGTGCCAGCAGCGCCCAGCGGGGGGGCGTAGGAAATGAGCAGTTCTTC; CDR3aa: CASSAQRGGVGNEQFF
len: 13; j_gene: TRBJ1-2; d_gene: NA; abundance: many; v_gene: TRBV9; CDR3nt: TGTGCCAGCAGCGTAGAAGGGCTGTGGGGCTACACCTTC; CDR3aa: CASSVEGLWGYTF
len: 12; j_gene: TRBJ1-4; d_gene: NA; abundance: medium-sized; v_gene: TRBV9; CDR3nt: TGTGCCAGCAGCGCCCTGAATGAAAAACTGTTTTTT; CDR3aa: CASSALNEKLFF
len: 15; j_gene: TRBJ2-7; d_gene: TRBD2; abundance: NA; v_gene: TRBV9; CDR3nt: TGTACCATCAGCGCACAAGCGGGAGGCTCCTACGAGCAGTACTTC; CDR3aa: CTISAQAGGSYEQYF
len: 14; j_gene: TRBJ1-1; d_gene: NA; abundance: many; v_gene: TRBV9; CDR3nt: TGTGCCAGCAGCGTAGGACCGATGAACACTGAAGCTTTCTTT; CDR3aa: CASSVGPMNTEAFF
len: 16; j_gene: TRBJ2-3; d_gene: TRBD2; abundance: many; v_gene: TRBV9; CDR3nt: TGTGCCAGCAGCGGCCGTGGCGGGAGAAGCACAGATACGCAGTATTTT; CDR3aa: CASSGRGGRSTDTQYF
len: 15; j_gene: TRBJ1-6; d_gene: NA; abundance: many; v_gene: TRBV9; CDR3nt: TGTGCCAGCAGCTCGGATACAGGTTTAGATTCACCCCTCCACTTT; CDR3aa: CASSSDTGLDSPLHF
len: 16; j_gene: TRBJ2-4; d_gene: TRBD2; abundance: many; v_gene: TRBV9; CDR3nt: TGTGCCAGCAGCGTAGCGGGGGGGACCTTTAGGGACATTCAGTACTTC; CDR3aa: CASSVAGGTFRDIQYF
len: 14; j_gene: TRBJ2-1; d_gene: TRBD2; abundance: many; v_gene: TRBV9; CDR3nt: TGTGCCAGCAGCTCCCAGCGGGGAGGGTATGAGCAGTTCTTC; CDR3aa: CASSSQRGGYEQFF
len: 13; j_gene: TRBJ1-2; d_gene: NA; abundance: many; v_gene: TRBV9; CDR3nt: TGTGCCAGCAGCGTCACAGGGTATGATGGCTACACCTTC; CDR3aa: CASSVTGYDGYTF
len: 17; j_gene: TRBJ2-2; d_gene: TRBD1; abundance: many; v_gene: TRBV9; CDR3nt: TGTGCCAGCAGCCCCAACCCAATGGACAGGGGGCCCGGGGAGCTGTTTTTT; CDR3aa: CASSPNPMDRGPGELFF